The 11 T cell receptor beta chains listed next were all sequenced from one sample in a study of blood T cells in healthy people across ages. It was with a sample-barcoded 5' primer and a J-beta primer mix that a second PCR of roughly 7 to 12 cycles was run. TCRdb re-called the 5' RACE reads through MiXCR, storing one row per CDR3 protein. The sample comprises about 1.7 million distinct CDR3 sequences, approximately 28% of which are singletons, and 7% to 9% rests with the top ten. Source material: blood. These receptors came from a woman aged 25 to 39 in good health.

This clonotype was picked up many times. This sequence joins TRBV3-1 and TRBJ2-3; D is ambiguous. Per germline, CDR1 LGHDT and CDR2 YNNKEL (reference sequence). Trimming left V 3 bases short and J 5 bases short, with 3 bases between. CDR3 length: 11 amino acids. CDR3 amino acids: CASSHLDTQYF. The CDR3, as DNA: TGTGCCAGCAGCCATTTAGATACGCAGTATTTT.

This clonotype was picked up a small number of times. The rearrangement uses TRBV7-9 and TRBJ2-1; 8 nucleotides match TRBD2. There are 15 residues in the CDR3. Germline V gene data show CDR1 as SEHNR and CDR2 as FQNEAQ (reference sequence). V was pared by 5 bases and J by 4 bases, with 7 bases of the junction left unmatched. CDR3 protein: CASSPWRGDYNEQFF. The DNA of the CDR3 is TGTGCCAGCAGCCCGTGGCGGGGGGATTACAATGAGCAGTTCTTC. The full variable domain, completed using reference TRBV7-9 and TRBJ2-1, is DTGVSQNPRHKITKRGQNVTFRCDPISEHNRLYWYRQTLGQGPEFLTYFQNEAQLEKSRLLSDRFSAERPKGSFSTLEIQRTEQGDSAMYLCASSPWRGDYNEQFFGPGTRLTVL.

Turning to this clonotype: This may stem from a read error, because a much larger clone lies one nucleotide away. This chain links TRBV12-3 or TRBV12-4 with TRBJ2-1, with a weak D call TRBD2 (5 bases). The CDR3 is made up of 12 amino acids. Trimming pared 5 bases from V and 10 bases from J, leaving 12 bases between. The CDR3 loop reads CASSPDWSEQFF. CDR3 nucleotide sequence: TGTGCCAGCAGTCCGGACTGGAGCGAGCAGTTCTTC.

The chain is built from TRBV6-2 or TRBV6-3 and TRBJ2-4; no clear D. Germline V gene lookup returns CDR1 MNHEY and CDR2 SVGEGT. The CDR3 runs to 16 residues. Trimming shortened V by 5 bases and J by 7 bases, and 21 bases separated the two germline ends. This CDR3 is CASSRRIWGPLNIQYF. CDR3 DNA: TGTGCCAGCAGTCGACGGATCTGGGGTCCCCTGAACATTCAGTACTTC.

This clonotype was seen more than once but under ten times. The chain joins TRBV13 to TRBJ2-1, with TRBD2 matching 11 bases. This CDR3 is 17 amino acids long. After removal of 6 bases from V and 0 bases from J, the junction contained 7 bases not matched to a gene. Germline values: CDR1 PRHDT, CDR2 FYEKMQ (reference sequence). Here the CDR3 DNA reads TGTGCCAGCAGTCAATTAGCGGGAGGGAGCTCCTACAATGAGCAGTTCTTC. It specifies CASSQLAGGSSYNEQFF.

V gene TRBV30 combines with J gene TRBJ2-5, with TRBD2 matching 9 bases. V was pared by 1 base and J by 0 bases, with 15 bases of the junction left unmatched. There are 19 residues in the CDR3. From germline, CDR1 is GTSNPN and CDR2 SVGIG (reference sequence). This CDR3 reads CAWSGVLKASGEHQETQYF. The CDR3 DNA reads as TGTGCCTGGAGTGGGGTTCTAAAGGCTAGCGGGGAGCACCAAGAGACCCAGTACTTC.

This rearrangement joins TRBV3-1 to TRBJ2-3; TRBD1 might be the D (6 bases). Germline V CDR1 and CDR2: LGHDT, YNNKEL (reference sequence). The CDR3 spans 17 residues. Trimming cost V 4 bases and J 2 bases, with 19 bases left between them. CDR3 coding DNA: TGTGCCAGCAGCCCGAGGGGGACCCAAGGAGTCACAGATACGCAGTATTTT. This gives the protein CASSPRGTQGVTDTQYF.

The V gene is TRBV5-1, the J gene TRBJ2-5; D tentatively reads TRBD1 or TRBD2 (6 bases each). Germline CDR1 is SGHRS and CDR2 is YFSETQ. The CDR3 consists of 15 residues. V was cut by 4 bases and J by 2 bases, with 15 bases left in between. This CDR3 reads CASSDGGAGQETQYF. CDR3 in DNA: TGCGCCAGCAGCGACGGGGGCGCGGGGCAAGAGACCCAGTACTTC.

On this clonotype itself: A much larger clone differs from this one at a single base, so this may be a read error. The genes are TRBV20-1 and TRBJ2-1; D ambiguous. The germline gives CDR1 DFQATT, CDR2 SNEGSKA (reference sequence). V was clipped by 1 base and J by 10 bases, with 20 bases between them. The CDR3 sequence is 15 residues long. In DNA form, the CDR3 reads TGCAGTGCTAGAGGGCCCCAGGCTAGTAACGCCGAGCAGTTCTTC. It codes for CSARGPQASNAEQFF.

This clonotype was seen a handful of times. The chain employs TRBV24-1 and TRBJ1-4, with a possible D match to TRBD1 (5 bases). Germline CDR1 is KGHDR and CDR2 is SFDVKD. V lost 7 bases and J 5 bases, leaving 10 bases between the germline ends. The CDR3 loop spans 13 amino acids. CDR3: CATSGAGNEKLFF. As DNA, the CDR3 is TGTGCCACCAGCGGTGCAGGGAATGAAAAACTGTTTTTT.

In its sample, this clonotype was seen many times. The chain carries TRBV2 and TRBJ2-6; no definite D call. This CDR3 has 14 residues. Germline CDR1 reads SNHLY; CDR2 reads FYNNEI. The V end lost 4 bases, the J end lost 4 bases, and 8 bases lay between the germline ends. As DNA, the CDR3 is TGTGCCAGCAGTGTCGGTCCCGGGGCCAACGTCCTGACTTTC. It yields the protein CASSVGPGANVLTF.